This T cell receptor beta chain originates from a study of control samples from healthy donors and cancer patients. This clone has just one count. Data came from immunoSEQ multiplex PCR; TCRdb stores just in-frame clones and leaves some out. The table lists some 120,000 clones, roughly 92% of them singletons. Germline CDR1 and CDR2: SGHNT and YYREEE (reference sequence). The V end was cut by 9 bases, the J end by 3 bases, with 10 bases between. This CDR3 is 12 amino acids long. This TCR derives from a man aged 30-40 years in good health. The rearrangement joins TRBV5-4 to TRBJ1-5; D is undetermined. The sequenced sample was blood. This CDR3 reads CATSDNNQPQHF. For the CDR3, the DNA is TGTGCCACGTCCGATAACAATCAGCCCCAGCATTTT. The full variable domain, rest sourced from reference TRBV5-4 and TRBJ1-5, is ETGVTQSPTHLIKTRGQQVTLRCSSQSGHNTVSWYQQALGQGPQFIFQYYREEENGRGNFPPRFSGLQFPNYSSELNVNALELDDSALYLCATSDNNQPQHFGDGTRLSIL.